This T cell receptor (beta chain) was captured by sequencing in a study of identical twins. General study findings and limits: Recombination models fit unrelated individuals' TCR alpha sharing but underestimated twins'.

One entry per CDR3 protein results from TCRdb running MiXCR on the 5' RACE reads. The data show under 300,000 distinct CDR3 sequences, 10% to 15% seen once. Regarding this clonotype: The antigen remains undetermined.

Healthy Caucasians, and only they, were the donors. Per germline, CDR1 MDHEN and CDR2 SYDVKM. The CDR3 is made up of 15 amino acids. V lost 7 bases to trimming and J lost 4 bases; unmatched junction nucleotides: 11. A further study also used this sample, focusing on yellow fever vaccine responses in identical twins.

Sequenced input: memory (CD45RO+) T cells sorted from blood. The clonotype was recovered from a young woman in good health. V gene TRBV28 combines with J gene TRBJ2-3; 7 bases are a match to TRBD2. CDR3 nucleotide sequence: TGTGCCAGCAACACCGGCGGGAGAGGGTCAGATACGCAGTATTTT. Amino acid sequence: CASNTGGRGSDTQYF.